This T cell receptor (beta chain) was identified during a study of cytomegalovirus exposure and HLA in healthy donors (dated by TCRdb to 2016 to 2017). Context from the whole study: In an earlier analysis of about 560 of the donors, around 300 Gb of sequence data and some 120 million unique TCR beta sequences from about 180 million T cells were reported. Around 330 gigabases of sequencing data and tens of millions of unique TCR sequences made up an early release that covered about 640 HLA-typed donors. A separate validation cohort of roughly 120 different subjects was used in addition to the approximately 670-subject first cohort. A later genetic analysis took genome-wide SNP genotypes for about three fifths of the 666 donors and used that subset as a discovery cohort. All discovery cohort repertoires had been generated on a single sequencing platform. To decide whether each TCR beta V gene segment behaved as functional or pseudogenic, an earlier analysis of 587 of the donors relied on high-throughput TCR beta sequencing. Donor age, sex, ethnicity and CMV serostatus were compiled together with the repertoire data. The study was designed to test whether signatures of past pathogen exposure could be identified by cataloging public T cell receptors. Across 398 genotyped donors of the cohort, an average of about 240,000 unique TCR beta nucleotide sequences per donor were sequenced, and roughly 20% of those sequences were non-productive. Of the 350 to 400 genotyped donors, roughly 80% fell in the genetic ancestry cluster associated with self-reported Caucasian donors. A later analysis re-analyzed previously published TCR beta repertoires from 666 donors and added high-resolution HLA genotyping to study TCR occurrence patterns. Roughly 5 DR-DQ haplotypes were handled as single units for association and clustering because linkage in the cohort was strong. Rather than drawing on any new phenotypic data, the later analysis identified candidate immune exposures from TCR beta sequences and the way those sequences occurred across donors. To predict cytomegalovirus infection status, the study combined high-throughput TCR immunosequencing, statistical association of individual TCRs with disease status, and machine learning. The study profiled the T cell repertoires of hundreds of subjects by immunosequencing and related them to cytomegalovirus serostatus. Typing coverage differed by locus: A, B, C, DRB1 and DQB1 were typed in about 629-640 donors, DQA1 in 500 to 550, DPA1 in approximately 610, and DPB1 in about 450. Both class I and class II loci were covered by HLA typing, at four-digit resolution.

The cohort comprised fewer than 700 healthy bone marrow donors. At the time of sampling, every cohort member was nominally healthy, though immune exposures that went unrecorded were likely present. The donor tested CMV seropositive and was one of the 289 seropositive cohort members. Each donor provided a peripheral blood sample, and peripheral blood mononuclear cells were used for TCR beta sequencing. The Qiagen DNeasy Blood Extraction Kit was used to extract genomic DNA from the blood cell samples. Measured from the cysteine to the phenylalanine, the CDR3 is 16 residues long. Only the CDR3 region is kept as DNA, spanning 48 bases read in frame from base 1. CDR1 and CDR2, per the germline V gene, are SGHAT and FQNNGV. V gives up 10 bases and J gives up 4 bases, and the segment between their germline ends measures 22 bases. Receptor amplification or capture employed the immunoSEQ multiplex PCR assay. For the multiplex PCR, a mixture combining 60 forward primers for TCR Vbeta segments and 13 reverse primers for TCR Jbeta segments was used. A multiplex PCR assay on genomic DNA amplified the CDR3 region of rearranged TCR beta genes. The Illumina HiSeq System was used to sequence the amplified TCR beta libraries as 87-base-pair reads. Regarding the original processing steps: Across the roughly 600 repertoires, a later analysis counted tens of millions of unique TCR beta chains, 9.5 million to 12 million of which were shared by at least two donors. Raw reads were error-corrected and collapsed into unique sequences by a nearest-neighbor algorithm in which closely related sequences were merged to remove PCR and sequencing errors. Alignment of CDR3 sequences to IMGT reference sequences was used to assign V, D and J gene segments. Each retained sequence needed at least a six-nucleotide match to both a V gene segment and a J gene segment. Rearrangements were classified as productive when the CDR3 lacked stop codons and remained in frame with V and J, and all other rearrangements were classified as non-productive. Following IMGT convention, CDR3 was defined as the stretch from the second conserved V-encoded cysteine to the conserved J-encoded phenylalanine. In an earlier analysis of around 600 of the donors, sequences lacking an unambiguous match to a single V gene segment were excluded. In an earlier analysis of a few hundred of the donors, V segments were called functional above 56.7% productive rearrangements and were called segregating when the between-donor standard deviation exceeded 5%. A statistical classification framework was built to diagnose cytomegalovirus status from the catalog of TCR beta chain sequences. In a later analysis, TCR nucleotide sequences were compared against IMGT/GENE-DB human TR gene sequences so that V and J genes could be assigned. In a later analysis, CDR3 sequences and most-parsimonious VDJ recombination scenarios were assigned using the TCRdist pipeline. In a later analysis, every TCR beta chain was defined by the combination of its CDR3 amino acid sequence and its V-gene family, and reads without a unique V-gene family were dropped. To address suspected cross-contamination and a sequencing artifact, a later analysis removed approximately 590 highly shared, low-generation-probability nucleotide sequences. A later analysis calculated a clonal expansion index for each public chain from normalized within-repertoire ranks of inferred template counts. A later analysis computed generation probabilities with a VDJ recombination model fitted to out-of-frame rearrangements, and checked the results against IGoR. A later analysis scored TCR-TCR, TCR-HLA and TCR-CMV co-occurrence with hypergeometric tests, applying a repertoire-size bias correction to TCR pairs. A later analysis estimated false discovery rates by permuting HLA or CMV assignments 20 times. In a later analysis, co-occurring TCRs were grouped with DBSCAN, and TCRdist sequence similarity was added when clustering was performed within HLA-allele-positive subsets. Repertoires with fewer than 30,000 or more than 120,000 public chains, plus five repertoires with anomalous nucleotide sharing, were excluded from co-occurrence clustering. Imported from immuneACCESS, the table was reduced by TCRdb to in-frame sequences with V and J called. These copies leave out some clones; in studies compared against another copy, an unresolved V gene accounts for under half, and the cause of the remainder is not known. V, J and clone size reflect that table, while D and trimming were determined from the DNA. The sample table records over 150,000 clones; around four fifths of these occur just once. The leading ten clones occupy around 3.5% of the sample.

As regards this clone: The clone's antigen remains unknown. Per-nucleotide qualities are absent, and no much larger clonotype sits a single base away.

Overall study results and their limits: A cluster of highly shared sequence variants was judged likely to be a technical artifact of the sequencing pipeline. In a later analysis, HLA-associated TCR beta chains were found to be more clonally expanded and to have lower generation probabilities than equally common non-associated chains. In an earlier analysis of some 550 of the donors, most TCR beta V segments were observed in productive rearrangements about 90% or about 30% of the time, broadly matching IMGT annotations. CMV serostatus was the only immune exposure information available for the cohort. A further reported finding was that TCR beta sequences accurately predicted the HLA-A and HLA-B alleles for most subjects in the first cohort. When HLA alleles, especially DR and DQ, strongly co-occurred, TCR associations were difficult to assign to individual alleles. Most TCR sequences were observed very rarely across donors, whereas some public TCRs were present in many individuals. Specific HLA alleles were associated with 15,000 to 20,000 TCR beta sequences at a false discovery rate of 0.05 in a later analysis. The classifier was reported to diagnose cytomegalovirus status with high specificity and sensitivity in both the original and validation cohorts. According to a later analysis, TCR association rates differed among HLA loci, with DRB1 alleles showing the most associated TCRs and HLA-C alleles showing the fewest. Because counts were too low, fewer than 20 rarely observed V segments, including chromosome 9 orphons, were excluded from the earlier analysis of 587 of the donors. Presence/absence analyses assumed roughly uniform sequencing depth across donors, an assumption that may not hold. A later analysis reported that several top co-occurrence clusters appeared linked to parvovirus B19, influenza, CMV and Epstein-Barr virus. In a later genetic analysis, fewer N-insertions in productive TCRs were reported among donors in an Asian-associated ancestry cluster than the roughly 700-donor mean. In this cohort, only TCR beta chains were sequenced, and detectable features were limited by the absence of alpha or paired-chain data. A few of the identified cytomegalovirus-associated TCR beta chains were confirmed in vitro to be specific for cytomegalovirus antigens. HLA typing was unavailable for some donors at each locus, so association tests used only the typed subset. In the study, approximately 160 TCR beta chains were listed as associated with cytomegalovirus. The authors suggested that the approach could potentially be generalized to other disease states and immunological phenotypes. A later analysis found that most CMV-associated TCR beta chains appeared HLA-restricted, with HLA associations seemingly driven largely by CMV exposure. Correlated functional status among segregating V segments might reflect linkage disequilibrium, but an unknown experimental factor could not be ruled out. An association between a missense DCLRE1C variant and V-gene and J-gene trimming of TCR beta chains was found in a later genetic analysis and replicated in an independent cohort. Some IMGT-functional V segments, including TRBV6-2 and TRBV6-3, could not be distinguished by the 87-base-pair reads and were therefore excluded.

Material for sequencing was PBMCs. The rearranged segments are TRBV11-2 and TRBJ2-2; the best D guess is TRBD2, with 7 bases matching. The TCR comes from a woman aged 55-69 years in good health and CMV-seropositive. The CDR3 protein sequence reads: CAIARGGGAGTGELFF. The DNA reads TGTGCCATCGCTCGAGGGGGGGGCGCGGGCACCGGGGAGCTGTTTTTT.